Presented here are 21 T cell receptor beta chains from one specimen sequenced in a study of blood T cells in healthy people across ages. Next came a second PCR, run for roughly 6 to 11 cycles, which used a sample-barcoded 5' primer along with a J-beta primer mix. MiXCR was run by TCRdb on the 5' RACE reads, yielding one entry per CDR3 protein. The table includes 700,000 to 950,000 distinct CDR3 sequences, over 45% detected once. The specimen sequenced was blood. Receptors originate from a young man in good health.

This clonotype occurred a few times. This chain connects TRBV12-5 to TRBJ2-7; no definite D call. Per the germline V gene, CDR1 is LGHNT and CDR2 is FRNRAP. The V and J ends lost 8 bases and 3 bases respectively, with 20 bases between them. The CDR3 loop spans 15 amino acids. The CDR3 protein is CASRPHGPGFYEQYF. The CDR3 DNA reads TGTGCTAGTCGCCCTCATGGGCCAGGCTTCTACGAGCAGTACTTC.

This chain uses TRBV6-1 with TRBJ1-2; D is unresolved. The CDR3 consists of 14 residues. The germline gives CDR1 MNHNS, CDR2 SASEGT. V was cut by 6 bases and J by 6 bases, with 17 bases left in between. The CDR3 nucleotides read TGTGCCAGCAGAGAGGCATGGGCCCGAGATGGCTACACCTTC. Amino acids: CASREAWARDGYTF.

The chain combines TRBV20-1 with TRBJ2-5; perhaps TRBD1 as D (6 bases). CDR1 and CDR2 from the germline V gene are DFQATT and SNEGSKA (reference sequence). This CDR3 has 13 amino acids. The germline V and J ends were trimmed by 4 bases and 11 bases, with 20 bases remaining between them. DNA for the CDR3: TGCAGTGCTACTAAGACAGGATACGGCAAGCAGTACTTC. Residues: CSATKTGYGKQYF.

This clonotype was found a few times. The chain links TRBV29-1 to TRBJ1-1; possibly TRBD1 for D (5 bases). CDR1 and CDR2 (germline): SQVTM, ANQGSEA. V lost 2 bases to trimming and J lost 0 bases, with 13 bases between them. This CDR3 spans 15 amino acids. CDR3 in DNA: TGCAGCGTTGAATCTAGGGGCAGCTTGAACACTGAAGCTTTCTTT. It is translated as CSVESRGSLNTEAFF.

The chain is built from TRBV6-2 or TRBV6-3 and TRBJ2-7, with 7 bases aligning to TRBD1. Germline CDR1 reads MNHEY; CDR2 reads SVGEGT. This CDR3 has 17 amino acids. With 4 bases clipped from V and 3 bases from J, the junction kept 15 bases outside the gene matches. CDR3 DNA: TGTGCCAGCAGTTTGGGAAGACCGGGACAGACGCGCTACGAGCAGTACTTC. Amino acid sequence: CASSLGRPGQTRYEQYF.

This sequence joins TRBV7-2 and TRBJ1-2; D is uncertain. Trimming took 3 bases from V and 6 from J, leaving 11 bases between them. In germline, CDR1 is SGHTA, CDR2 FQGNSA. This CDR3 is built from 13 residues. The CDR3 loop is CASSFLRQHGYTF. The CDR3 coding sequence is TGTGCCAGCAGCTTCCTCCGGCAGCATGGCTACACCTTC.

The V call is TRBV6-2 or TRBV6-3, the J call TRBJ2-1; 11 bases are a match to TRBD2. With V trimmed by 4 bases and J by 7 bases, 3 bases remained unmatched. The germline V gene has CDR1 MNHEY and CDR2 SVGEGT. This CDR3 has 14 amino acids. Here the CDR3 DNA reads TGTGCCAGCAGTTTTAGCGGGAGGGGGAATGAGCAGTTCTTC. Translation gives CASSFSGRGNEQFF.

V is TRBV9 and J is TRBJ2-6; D not certain. V lost 3 bases and J lost 2, with 15 bases in between. Germline CDR1 and CDR2: SGDLS and YYNGEE. This CDR3 comprises 17 residues. The CDR3 protein is CASSASTRAAGANVLTF. The CDR3 coding sequence is TGTGCCAGCAGCGCAAGTACAAGGGCCGCTGGGGCCAACGTCCTGACTTTC.

This clonotype was picked up a small number of times. The chain employs TRBV20-1 and TRBJ2-7; D remains ambiguous. This CDR3 contains 12 residues. V was trimmed by 3 bases and J by 3 bases, leaving 9 bases between them. Germline lookup yields CDR1 DFQATT and CDR2 SNEGSKA (reference sequence). CDR3: CSASLNSYEQYF. In DNA form, the CDR3 reads TGCAGTGCTAGCCTGAACAGCTACGAGCAGTACTTC.

This clonotype came up a few times. This chain uses TRBV29-1 with TRBJ2-5; 10 bases agree with TRBD2. V shed 6 bases and J 2 bases; nucleotides not matched to a gene: 6. This CDR3 is built from 14 residues. Germline-derived CDR1 and CDR2 are SQVTM and ANQGSEA. CDR3 coding DNA: TGCAGCGTCGAACTAGCGGGATTTCAAGAGACCCAGTACTTC. Its translation is CSVELAGFQETQYF. The variable domain in full, completed from reference TRBV29-1 and TRBJ2-5, reads SAVISQKPSRDICQRGTSLTIQCQVDSQVTMMFWYRQQPGQSLTLIATANQGSEATYESGFVIDKFPISRPNLTFSTLTVSNMSPEDSSIYLCSVELAGFQETQYFGPGTRLLVL.

The chain couples TRBV4-2 to TRBJ2-3; D is perhaps TRBD2 (7 bases). The germline CDR1 and CDR2 sequences are LGHNA and YNFKEQ. V was clipped by 2 bases and J by 2 bases, with 17 bases between them. The CDR3 runs 17 residues. The CDR3 coding sequence is TGTGCCAGCAGCCAACAAGAGGGGGGGACCTCCACAGATACGCAGTATTTT. It specifies CASSQQEGGTSTDTQYF.

The chain recombines TRBV7-8 with TRBJ2-3; tentatively, D is TRBD2 (5 bases). Germline V gene data show CDR1 as SGHVS and CDR2 as FQNEAQ. There are 16 residues in the CDR3. Trimming removed 7 bases from V and 4 bases from J, with 21 bases in between. The CDR3 region is CASIDSRVSAPDTQYF. CDR3 DNA sequence: TGTGCCAGCATCGATTCAAGGGTTAGCGCGCCAGATACGCAGTATTTT.

J is TRBJ2-7 and V is TRBV2; 12 bases line up with TRBD1. This CDR3 is 14 amino acids long. V was pared by 7 bases and J by 5 bases, with 6 bases of the junction left unmatched. Germline CDR1 SNHLY, CDR2 FYNNEI. DNA for the CDR3: TGTGCCAGCAAGAGGGACAGGGGGCAGGACGAGCAGTACTTC. Encoded protein: CASKRDRGQDEQYF. The whole variable domain, remainder taken from reference TRBV2 and TRBJ2-7, is EPEVTQTPSHQVTQMGQEVILRCVPISNHLYFYWYRQILGQKVEFLVSFYNNEISEKSEIFDDQFSVERPDGSNFTLKIRSTKLEDSAMYFCASKRDRGQDEQYFGPGTRLTVT.

The rearrangement joins TRBV7-9 to TRBJ2-1; maybe TRBD2 (6 bases). V lost 4 bases and J lost 1, with 17 bases in between. The CDR3 consists of 17 residues. CDR1 is SEHNR and CDR2 is FQNEAQ in the germline V gene (reference sequence). The CDR3 nucleotides are TGTGCCAGCAGCTCCCTGCGACTAGTGGGATCCTACAATGAGCAGTTCTTC. Its protein product is CASSSLRLVGSYNEQFF.

This clonotype was counted between two and nine times. V is TRBV6-5 and J is TRBJ1-2; weak D call: TRBD1 (5 bases). This CDR3 spans 11 amino acids. V lost 5 bases and J 8 bases, leaving 9 bases between the germline ends. Germline values: CDR1 MNHEY, CDR2 SVGAGI. CDR3 loop: CASSAGIGYTF. The CDR3, as DNA: TGTGCCAGCAGTGCAGGGATAGGCTACACCTTC.

This clonotype was seen more than once but under ten times. The chain uses TRBV7-2 and TRBJ1-6; D not resolved. Germline V CDR1 and CDR2: SGHTA, FQGNSA. The CDR3 sequence is 13 residues long. Trimming pared 3 bases from V and 9 bases from J, leaving 9 bases between. The CDR3 here is CASSFSRTSPLHF. CDR3 nucleotide sequence: TGTGCCAGCAGCTTTAGCAGGACTTCACCCCTCCACTTT. Using reference TRBV7-2 and TRBJ1-6 for the parts outside the CDR3, the full variable domain is GAGVSQSPSNKVTEKGKDVELRCDPISGHTALYWYRQSLGQGLEFLIYFQGNSAPDKSGLPSDRFSAERTGGSVSTLTIQRTQQEDSAVYLCASSFSRTSPLHFGNGTRLTVT.

The chain couples TRBV20-1 to TRBJ2-3; 8 nucleotides match TRBD2. J gave up 1 base and V 3 bases, and 12 bases lay outside the gene matches. The CDR3 length is 17 residues. In germline, CDR1 is DFQATT, CDR2 SNEGSKA (reference sequence). CDR3 loop: CSASTGTRFDRTDTQYF. The CDR3 coding sequence is TGCAGTGCTAGTACAGGGACTAGGTTCGACCGCACAGATACGCAGTATTTT.

The chain carries TRBV28 and TRBJ2-1; 7 bases are a match to TRBD2. Trimming took 5 bases from V and 0 from J; bases not matched to a gene: 13. Germline CDR1 reads MDHEN; CDR2 reads SYDVKM. CDR3 length: 18 amino acids. The CDR3 DNA reads as TGTGCCAGCAGTGGGGGGGGTGGAACGCTAAGCTCCTACAATGAGCAGTTCTTC. This encodes CASSGGGGTLSSYNEQFF.

The rearrangement joins TRBV29-1 to TRBJ1-2; 8 bases fit TRBD1. CDR3 size: 14 residues. CDR1 SQVTM and CDR2 ANQGSEA come from the germline V gene. V shed 4 bases and J 7 bases; nucleotides not matched to a gene: 11. The CDR3 spells CSVAKNDRGRGYTF. CDR3 nucleotides: TGCAGCGTTGCCAAGAACGACAGGGGTCGTGGCTACACCTTC.

The V gene is TRBV7-2, the J gene TRBJ2-5, with D tentatively TRBD2 (5 bases). The CDR3 runs to 15 residues. The germline CDR1 and CDR2 sequences are SGHTA and FQGNSA. V gave up 0 bases and J gave up 2 bases, with 10 bases separating them. The CDR3 here is CASSLASGLQETQYF. For the CDR3, the DNA is TGTGCCAGCAGCTTAGCCAGCGGATTACAAGAGACCCAGTACTTC. Based on the CDR3 plus reference TRBV7-2 and TRBJ2-5, the full variable domain is GAGVSQSPSNKVTEKGKDVELRCDPISGHTALYWYRQSLGQGLEFLIYFQGNSAPDKSGLPSDRFSAERTGGSVSTLTIQRTQQEDSAVYLCASSLASGLQETQYFGPGTRLLVL.

This chain connects TRBV11-2 to TRBJ2-1; D is unclear. The germline gives CDR1 SGHAT, CDR2 FQNNGV. V was pared by 2 bases and J by 8 bases, with 7 bases between. The length of the CDR3 is 12 residues. DNA of the CDR3: TGTGCCAGCAGCTTAAATGGTCATGAGCAGTTCTTC. As protein: CASSLNGHEQFF.